These 20 T cell receptor beta chains were all obtained from the same sample, sequenced in a study of cytomegalovirus exposure and HLA in healthy donors. Researchers ran the PCR with 60 Vbeta and 13 Jbeta primers. Only in-frame clones appear in the TCRdb table, and some are missing; sequencing was by immunoSEQ multiplex PCR. The sample table sets out tens of thousands of clones. The specimen was PBMCs. The receptors stem from a human donor in good health.

The chain uses TRBV25-1 and TRBJ1-6; D gene uncertain. Trimming removed 5 bases at V and 0 bases at J, with 11 bases between. Germline V gene sequence: CDR1 MGHDK, CDR2 SYGVNS. The CDR3 contains 16 residues. This CDR3 reads CASSKSGSSYNSPLHF. The CDR3 nucleotides are TGTGCCAGCAGTAAATCGGGGAGCTCCTATAATTCACCCCTCCACTTT.

The genes are TRBV11-2 and TRBJ1-2, with a tentative D call TRBD1 (5 bases). The CDR3 spans 19 residues. Deletions cut 4 bases from V and 0 bases from J, with 24 bases between. Germline values: CDR1 SGHAT, CDR2 FQNNGV. Here the CDR3 reads CASSSWMGGRTRANYGYTF. CDR3 bases: TGTGCCAGCAGCTCCTGGATGGGGGGGAGGACGAGGGCTAACTATGGCTACACCTTC. Looking up the rest from reference TRBV11-2 and TRBJ1-2 gives the full variable domain: EAGVAQSPRYKIIEKRQSVAFWCNPISGHATLYWYQQILGQGPKLLIQFQNNGVVDDSQLPKDRFSAERLKGVDSTLKIQPAKLEDSAVYLCASSSWMGGRTRANYGYTFGSGTRLTVV.

The chain uses TRBV19 and TRBJ2-7, with TRBD2 matching over 7 bases. The CDR3 runs to 16 residues. Germline V gives CDR1 LNHDA, CDR2 SQIVND (reference sequence). V lost 4 bases, J lost 2 bases, and 11 bases stayed unmatched. Here the CDR3 reads CASSTRAGRIAYEQYF. In nucleotides, the CDR3 is TGTGCCAGTAGTACCAGAGCCGGGAGGATCGCCTACGAGCAGTACTTC.

The V gene is TRBV9, the J gene TRBJ2-1, with 10 bases fitting TRBD1. V was clipped by 4 bases and J by 5 bases; unmatched bases: 9. CDR1 and CDR2 (germline): SGDLS, YYNGEE. The CDR3 runs 16 residues. CDR3 bases: TGTGCCAGCAGCTACTCCGGGACAGGGGTTGACAATGAGCAGTTCTTC. Amino acid sequence: CASSYSGTGVDNEQFF.

The chain recombines TRBV30 with TRBJ1-5; D is ambiguous. This CDR3 comprises 14 residues. The V gene's germline CDR1 is GTSNPN and CDR2 SVGIG (reference sequence). V lost 1 base to trimming and J lost 2 bases, with 9 bases between them. CDR3 region: CAWSDLTGNQPQHF. In DNA, the CDR3 is TGTGCCTGGAGTGACCTTACGGGCAATCAGCCCCAGCATTTT.

The rearrangement uses TRBV6-5 and TRBJ1-1, with D tentatively TRBD1 (5 bases). Germline values: CDR1 MNHEY, CDR2 SVGAGI. Between the trimmed V and J ends, which lost 4 bases and 4 bases, there was a span of 7 bases. This CDR3 spans 12 amino acids. CDR3 nucleotide sequence: TGTGCCAGCAGTTCCCAGGGCACTGAAGCTTTCTTT. Amino acid sequence: CASSSQGTEAFF.

The rearrangement links TRBV5-1 to TRBJ2-5, with D hard to call. Trimming shortened V by 4 bases and J by 2 bases, and 12 bases separated the two germline ends. This CDR3 comprises 14 residues. The V gene's germline CDR1 is SGHRS and CDR2 YFSETQ. The CDR3 reads CASSRVGDQETQYF. DNA of the CDR3: TGCGCCAGCAGCCGGGTAGGAGATCAAGAGACCCAGTACTTC.

This chain joins TRBV18 and TRBJ1-2; D is possibly TRBD1 (6 bases). Between the trimmed V and J ends, which lost 0 bases and 4 bases, there was a span of 18 bases. In germline, CDR1 is KGHSH, CDR2 LQKENI. This CDR3 spans 17 amino acids. The CDR3 sequence: CASSPPEQGSGGYGYTF. The CDR3 DNA reads TGTGCCAGCTCACCACCGGAACAGGGTAGTGGTGGCTATGGCTACACCTTC.

The chain recombines TRBV6-5 with TRBJ2-1; D unresolved. V lost 2 bases, J lost 3 bases, and 11 bases lay in between. The CDR3 loop spans 15 amino acids. Germline loops: CDR1 MNHEY, CDR2 SVGAGI. This CDR3 reads CASSYAARHYNEQFF. Here the CDR3 DNA reads TGTGCCAGCAGTTACGCGGCTAGGCACTACAATGAGCAGTTCTTC.

CDR3 sequence (DNA): TGTGCCAGCAGCGTAGGACAGACGATGGAGCAGTTCTTC. It translates to CASSVGQTMEQFF. This chain links TRBV9 with TRBJ2-1, with a weak D call TRBD1 (5 bases). There are 13 residues in the CDR3. Trimming left V 0 bases short and J 10 bases short, with 11 bases between. Germline V gene data show CDR1 as SGDLS and CDR2 as YYNGEE.

The rearrangement uses TRBV18 and TRBJ1-2, with D unresolved. V lost 6 bases and J lost 6, with 14 bases in between. The CDR3 has 13 amino acids. Looked up from germline, CDR1 is KGHSH and CDR2 is LQKENI. CDR3 residues: CASSPQSVDGYTF. In DNA form, the CDR3 reads TGTGCCAGCTCCCCGCAGAGCGTCGATGGCTACACCTTC. Full variable domain (missing parts from reference TRBV18 and TRBJ1-2): NAGVMQNPRHLVRRRGQEARLRCSPMKGHSHVYWYRQLPEEGLKFMVYLQKENIIDESGMPKERFSAEFPKEGPSILRIQQVVRGDSAAYFCASSPQSVDGYTFGSGTRLTVV.

The V call is TRBV5-6, the J call TRBJ1-2, with D possibly TRBD1 on 6 matching bases. Trimming took 5 bases from V and 4 from J, leaving 15 bases between them. Germline V gives CDR1 SGHDT, CDR2 YYEEEE. There are 14 residues in the CDR3. CDR3 residues: CASRLIGDTYGYTF. CDR3 nucleotide sequence: TGTGCCAGCAGACTCATTGGGGACACCTATGGCTACACCTTC.

A note on this clone: The junction shows a germline mismatch at one end, possibly a read error. The chain joins TRBV19 to TRBJ2-5; D remains unclear. The CDR3 totals 11 residues. Germline V gives CDR1 LNHDA, CDR2 SQIVND (reference sequence). The chain's CDR3 is CASSIGENQYF. The CDR3 nucleotides are TGTGCCAGTAGTATAGGAGAGAACCAGTACTTC.

The chain couples TRBV4-1 to TRBJ1-3; tentatively, D is TRBD1 (5 bases). The CDR3 loop spans 18 amino acids. Germline CDR1 MGHRA, CDR2 YSYEKL. V gave up 0 bases and J gave up 2 bases, with 17 bases separating them. The CDR3 region is CASSQDRRDPPPGNTIYF. The DNA of the CDR3 is TGCGCCAGCAGCCAAGATCGGAGGGACCCCCCACCTGGAAACACCATATATTTT.

The CDR3: CASRSASGGAGGELFF. In DNA, the CDR3 is TGTGCCAGCAGGAGTGCTAGCGGGGGGGCCGGCGGGGAGCTGTTTTTT. J is TRBJ2-2 and V is TRBV28; 12 bases align to TRBD2. Germline values: CDR1 MDHEN, CDR2 SYDVKM. J gave up 7 bases and V 6 bases, and 9 bases lay outside the gene matches. This CDR3 comprises 16 residues.

The chain employs TRBV28 and TRBJ1-5; D is undetermined. The CDR3 length is 14 residues. The germline gives CDR1 MDHEN, CDR2 SYDVKM. V lost 6 bases and J 7 bases, leaving 16 bases between the germline ends. CDR3 sequence: CASSLLTASQPQHF. The CDR3 nucleotides are TGTGCCAGCAGCCTCCTAACGGCTAGCCAGCCCCAGCATTTT.

The V gene is TRBV15, the J gene TRBJ2-1, with 12 bases that match TRBD2. From germline, CDR1 is LNHNV and CDR2 YYDKDF (reference sequence). Losses at the gene ends were 5 bases for V and 7 bases for J; bases not matched to a gene: 9. CDR3 size: 16 residues. CDR3 nucleotides: TGTGCCACCAGCCCTCGGACTAGCGGGGATGGAAATGAGCAGTTCTTC. Encoded protein: CATSPRTSGDGNEQFF.

The CDR3 nucleotides are TGTGCCAGCAGCTTAAGGGCGGGGACAGGGCCCATCTCTGGGGCCAACGTCCTGACTTTC. Translated, it gives CASSLRAGTGPISGANVLTF. This chain links TRBV7-3 with TRBJ2-6, with 9 bases fitting TRBD1. Germline V lookup: CDR1 SGHTA, CDR2 FQGTGA. The length of the CDR3 is 20 residues. J gave up 0 bases and V 1 base, and 10 bases lay outside the gene matches. Drawing the rest from reference TRBV7-3 and TRBJ2-6, the complete variable domain is GAGVSQTPSNKVTEKGKYVELRCDPISGHTALYWYRQSLGQGPEFLIYFQGTGAADDSGLPNDRFFAVRPEGSVSTLKIQRTERGDSAVYLCASSLRAGTGPISGANVLTFGAGSRLTVL.

This chain joins TRBV30 and TRBJ1-5, with TRBD1 identical over 10 bases. Germline assignment: CDR1 GTSNPN and CDR2 SVGIG (reference sequence). This CDR3 contains 15 residues. With V trimmed by 3 bases and J by 6 bases, 8 bases remained unmatched. The DNA of the CDR3 is TGTGCCTGGAGCGAGAGACAGGGGGCCGGTCAGCCCCAGCATTTT. This encodes CAWSERQGAGQPQHF.

The chain joins TRBV6-5 to TRBJ1-6, with D perhaps matching TRBD1 (6 bases). CDR3 length equals 15 residues. Germline CDR1 reads MNHEY; CDR2 reads SVGAGI. The V end lost 7 bases, the J end lost 3 bases, and 13 bases lay between the germline ends. The CDR3: CASTLGQSYNSPLHF. CDR3 nucleotide sequence: TGTGCCAGCACTCTAGGACAGAGCTATAATTCACCCCTCCACTTT.